The 30 T cell receptor beta chains below all came from one sample that was sequenced in a study of CD8+ T cells in alopecia areata (dated by TCRdb to the late 2010s). Library preparation used the immunoSEQ multiplex PCR assay. To provide template for TCR sequencing, every sample had RNA extracted and reverse transcribed into cDNA. TCRdb re-hosts the immuneACCESS table, in-frame sequences only. Its copies lack some clones; in the studies checked, an unresolved V gene accounts for under half of them, and the cause for the rest is not known. This sample has roughly 100,000 clones in its table, and 50% to 60% of those were observed once. The ten most abundant clones make up about 17% of the sample. The intended sense of this specimen's treatment or condition label: oral pan-JAK inhibitor, 5-10 mg twice daily. The sample was CD8+ T cells sorted from blood, taken between weeks 55 and 70, from a patient treated with tofacitinib. The receptors here all came from a human donor with alopecia areata.

The chain has TRBV30 and TRBJ2-2, with unresolved D. V was pared by 0 bases and J by 5 bases, with 1 base between. The CDR3 is 11 amino acids. Germline V CDR1 and CDR2: GTSNPN, SVGIG (reference sequence). This CDR3 reads CAWSVTGELFF. The CDR3 DNA is TGTGCCTGGAGTGTAACCGGGGAGCTGTTTTTT.

This sequence joins TRBV2 and TRBJ2-7; 11 positions match TRBD2. J lost 3 bases, V lost 2 bases, and 3 bases had no gene match. The CDR3 runs to 15 residues. The germline CDR1 and CDR2 sequences are SNHLY and FYNNEI. The CDR3 region is CASSELTSGDYEQYF. DNA of the CDR3: TGTGCCAGCAGTGAACTGACTAGCGGGGACTACGAGCAGTACTTC.

The CDR3 sequence: CSVPWGREAFF. In DNA form, the CDR3 reads TGCAGCGTCCCGTGGGGGAGGGAAGCTTTCTTT. V gene TRBV29-1 combines with J gene TRBJ1-1; TRBD1 is a possible D gene (5 bases). The V end was cut by 6 bases, the J end by 8 bases, with 13 bases between. Germline loops: CDR1 SQVTM, CDR2 ANQGSEA. CDR3 length equals 11 residues.

V and J are TRBV13 and TRBJ2-3; TRBD2 matches at 7 bases. V was clipped by 5 bases and J by 4 bases; unmatched bases: 3. The CDR3 is 13 amino acids. Germline CDR1 PRHDT, CDR2 FYEKMQ (reference sequence). The CDR3 DNA is TGTGCCAGCAGCCGGGGGGAATCAGATACGCAGTATTTT. Its protein is CASSRGESDTQYF.

The V gene is TRBV27, the J gene TRBJ2-3, with 8 bases lining up with TRBD2. The CDR3 length is 15 residues. The germline gives CDR1 MNHEY, CDR2 SMNVEV (reference sequence). V lost 4 bases and J lost 3; bases outside the gene matches: 6. Here the CDR3 reads CASSSTRLATDTQYF. In DNA form, the CDR3 reads TGTGCCAGCAGTTCAACCCGACTAGCGACAGATACGCAGTATTTT.

The CDR3 spells CATSRGEGEGNTEAFF. Here the CDR3 DNA reads TGTGCCACCAGCAGAGGTGAGGGGGAAGGGAACACTGAAGCTTTCTTT. The chain carries TRBV15 and TRBJ1-1, with D perhaps TRBD1 (6 bases). Trimming stripped 1 base from V and 1 base from J, with 13 bases between. Per germline, CDR1 LNHNV and CDR2 YYDKDF (reference sequence). The CDR3 covers 16 residues.

The sample holds a few counts of this clone. The V gene is TRBV13, the J gene TRBJ2-7; D not certain. With 0 bases removed from V and 0 bases from J, the gap between germline ends came to 9 bases. CDR3 length equals 15 residues. Germline CDR1 reads PRHDT; CDR2 reads FYEKMQ (reference sequence). The CDR3 region is CASSLGLGSSYEQYF. DNA for the CDR3: TGTGCCAGCAGCTTAGGGCTAGGAAGCTCCTACGAGCAGTACTTC. Filled out from reference TRBV13 and TRBJ2-7, the complete variable domain reads AAGVIQSPRHLIKEKRETATLKCYPIPRHDTVYWYQQGPGQDPQFLISFYEKMQSDKGSIPDRFSAQQFSDYHSELNMSSLELGDSALYFCASSLGLGSSYEQYFGPGTRLTVT.

The chain employs TRBV27 and TRBJ1-1; D unresolved. V lost 5 bases and J 5 bases, leaving 15 bases between the germline ends. This CDR3 is built from 14 residues. The germline CDR1 and CDR2 sequences are MNHEY and SMNVEV (reference sequence). The CDR3, as DNA: TGTGCCAGCAGTCCGGGCCCGGAAGGGACTGAAGCTTTCTTT. Its translation: CASSPGPEGTEAFF.

This chain links TRBV4-1 with TRBJ2-7; D may match TRBD1 or TRBD2 (5 bases each). Germline lookup yields CDR1 MGHRA and CDR2 YSYEKL. Trimming left V 2 bases short and J 3 bases short, with 8 bases between. CDR3 length: 13 amino acids. CDR3 in amino acids: CASSQRDGYEQYF. CDR3 nucleotide sequence: TGCGCCAGCAGCCAACGGGACGGCTACGAGCAGTACTTC.

A few counts support this clone. V and J are TRBV5-5 and TRBJ1-5; a weak D match, TRBD1 (6 bases). The CDR3 consists of 17 residues. The germline V and J ends were trimmed by 4 bases and 0 bases, with 17 bases remaining between them. Looked up from germline, CDR1 is SGHKS and CDR2 is YYEKEE (reference sequence). CDR3: CASSSMDRAYSNQPQHF. Written as DNA, the CDR3 is TGTGCCAGCAGCAGTATGGACAGAGCCTATAGCAATCAGCCCCAGCATTTT.

CDR3 nucleotides: TGTGCCAGCAGCTTAGGTAGGGGGGCCTACGAGCAGTACTTC. It is translated as CASSLGRGAYEQYF. This sequence joins TRBV13 and TRBJ2-7; the D call may be TRBD1 or TRBD2 (6 bases each). Germline values: CDR1 PRHDT, CDR2 FYEKMQ (reference sequence). The CDR3 is made up of 14 amino acids. V dropped 0 bases and J dropped 2 bases, with 8 bases sitting between them.

This clone was detected a few times. CDR3 region: CASSPADRADTGELFF. The CDR3 nucleotides are TGTGCCAGCAGTCCAGCAGACAGGGCGGACACCGGGGAGCTGTTTTTT. The chain links TRBV28 to TRBJ2-2; the match to TRBD1 covers 7 bases. V shed 5 bases and J 3 bases; nucleotides not matched to a gene: 9. Germline V gene data show CDR1 as MDHEN and CDR2 as SYDVKM. This CDR3 spans 16 amino acids.

The rearrangement links TRBV29-1 to TRBJ1-2; D is perhaps TRBD1 (5 bases). Trimming left V 1 base short and J 10 bases short, with 13 bases between. This CDR3 spans 12 amino acids. Per the germline V gene, CDR1 is SQVTM and CDR2 is ANQGSEA. The CDR3, as DNA: TGCAGCGTTGAAGCCGGGACCAGAAACTACACCTTC. Translating it yields CSVEAGTRNYTF.

This chain connects TRBV9 to TRBJ1-1; no clear D gene. The CDR3 has 15 residues. With 0 bases removed from V and 1 base from J, the gap between germline ends came to 10 bases. Germline CDR1 SGDLS, CDR2 YYNGEE. CDR3 region: CASSVGRTGNTEAFF. The CDR3 coding sequence is TGTGCCAGCAGCGTAGGTAGGACGGGGAACACTGAAGCTTTCTTT.

The chain couples TRBV30 to TRBJ2-1, with no clear D. The CDR3 loop spans 12 amino acids. CDR1 GTSNPN and CDR2 SVGIG come from the germline V gene (reference sequence). V gave up 0 bases and J gave up 8 bases, with 8 bases separating them. CDR3 sequence reads: CAWSVSIHEQFF. CDR3 DNA sequence: TGTGCCTGGAGTGTTTCCATCCATGAGCAGTTCTTC. Full variable domain (outside the CDR3, taken from reference TRBV30 and TRBJ2-1): SQTIHQWPATLVQPVGSPLSLECTVEGTSNPNLYWYRQAAGRGLQLLFYSVGIGQISSEVPQNLSASRPQDRQFILSSKKLLLSDSGFYLCAWSVSIHEQFFGPGTRLTVL.

In this sample, this clone turned up a few times. This chain links TRBV7-9 with TRBJ2-1; 10 bases are shared with TRBD2. Trimming took 6 bases from V and 3 from J; bases not matched to a gene: 5. This CDR3 has 15 amino acids. The germline gives CDR1 SEHNR, CDR2 FQNEAQ (reference sequence). The CDR3 protein is CASRPSGGNYNEQFF. CDR3 coding DNA: TGTGCCAGCAGACCTAGCGGGGGAAACTACAATGAGCAGTTCTTC. Complete variable domain (other parts from reference TRBV7-9 and TRBJ2-1): DTGVSQNPRHKITKRGQNVTFRCDPISEHNRLYWYRQTLGQGPEFLTYFQNEAQLEKSRLLSDRFSAERPKGSFSTLEIQRTEQGDSAMYLCASRPSGGNYNEQFFGPGTRLTVL.

The chain couples TRBV29-1 to TRBJ2-7; 8 nucleotides line up with TRBD2. With 3 bases clipped from V and 4 bases from J, the junction kept 8 bases outside the gene matches. The CDR3 has 14 residues. Looked up from germline, CDR1 is SQVTM and CDR2 is ANQGSEA. The CDR3 coding sequence is TGCAGCGTTGACCCGAACGGGAGGGGGTACGAGCAGTACTTC. Encoded protein: CSVDPNGRGYEQYF.

The CDR3 sequence is CASSTTQGNLYEQYF. In DNA, the CDR3 is TGTGCCAGCAGCACCACTCAGGGAAACCTCTACGAGCAGTACTTC. This chain uses TRBV7-9 with TRBJ2-7, with D possibly TRBD1 on 5 matching bases. Trimming shortened V by 5 bases and J by 3 bases, and 17 bases separated the two germline ends. The CDR3 has 15 amino acids. Germline values: CDR1 SEHNR, CDR2 FQNEAQ (reference sequence).

V and J are TRBV11-1 and TRBJ2-1; the match to TRBD2 covers 8 bases. The CDR3 consists of 17 residues. Germline V gives CDR1 SGHAT, CDR2 FQDESV (reference sequence). The V segment lost 1 base and the J segment 6 bases; nucleotides outside the gene matches: 11. CDR3 region: CASSLGGTTGGANEQFF. In DNA, the CDR3 is TGTGCCAGCAGCTTAGGAGGAACAACCGGGGGGGCCAATGAGCAGTTCTTC.

The chain joins TRBV2 to TRBJ1-6; TRBD1 matches at 8 bases. This CDR3 region has 16 residues. Germline trimming cut 1 base from V and 8 bases from J; bases unmatched to any gene: 7. The germline V gene has CDR1 SNHLY and CDR2 FYNNEI. As DNA, the CDR3 is TGTGCCAGCAGTGAAGGTTGGGACAGGATCGATTCACCCCTCCACTTT. Residues: CASSEGWDRIDSPLHF.

The chain joins TRBV27 to TRBJ2-1; 9 bases are shared with TRBD1. The CDR3 is 13 residues long. V dropped 4 bases and J dropped 12; count of bases not matched to a gene: 7. From germline, CDR1 is MNHEY and CDR2 SMNVEV (reference sequence). The DNA of the CDR3 is TGTGCCAGCAGTTCCGGGACAGGGTTTGTGCAGTTCTTC. Protein: CASSSGTGFVQFF.

The CDR3 sequence: CASSPAGLAGGEQFF. CDR3 nucleotide sequence: TGTGCCAGCAGCCCAGCGGGACTAGCGGGGGGTGAGCAGTTCTTC. The chain carries TRBV7-3 and TRBJ2-1; TRBD2 matches at 15 bases. Germline trimming cut 5 bases from V and 9 bases from J; bases unmatched to any gene: 5. From germline, CDR1 is SGHTA and CDR2 FQGTGA. The CDR3 length is 15 residues.

The gene calls are TRBV6-1 and TRBJ1-1; a possible D gene is TRBD1 (5 bases). V dropped 1 base and J dropped 5 bases, with 11 bases sitting between them. This CDR3 region has 14 residues. CDR1 is MNHNS and CDR2 is SASEGT in the germline V gene. The CDR3 nucleotides are TGTGCCAGCAGTGAAGTCGAGGGGAGGACTGAAGCTTTCTTT. This codes for CASSEVEGRTEAFF.

This clone was seen only a few times. The chain employs TRBV29-1 and TRBJ2-7; a weak D match, TRBD2 (6 bases). Per germline, CDR1 SQVTM and CDR2 ANQGSEA. This CDR3 has 15 amino acids. V lost 7 bases and J lost 2, with 21 bases in between. CDR3 sequence: CSASEDREDTYEQYF. CDR3 DNA sequence: TGCAGCGCTTCTGAGGATAGGGAGGATACCTACGAGCAGTACTTC.

The V and J genes are TRBV9 and TRBJ2-7, with D perhaps matching TRBD2 (6 bases). Germline V gene lookup returns CDR1 SGDLS and CDR2 YYNGEE. V lost 4 bases to trimming and J lost 4 bases, with 9 bases between them. CDR3 size: 12 residues. Written as DNA, the CDR3 is TGTGCCAGCAGCCCAGGGACTTACGAGCAGTACTTC. It codes for CASSPGTYEQYF.

The V and J genes are TRBV6-5 and TRBJ1-2, with 7 bases aligning to TRBD1. The trim removed 5 bases at V and 6 bases at J, leaving 6 bases unmatched. Germline lookup yields CDR1 MNHEY and CDR2 SVGAGI. The CDR3 has 13 amino acids. The CDR3 loop is CASSPDRADGYTF. The CDR3 coding sequence is TGTGCCAGCAGTCCCGACAGGGCGGATGGCTACACCTTC.

This clone was detected once. This chain uses TRBV27 with TRBJ2-2, with TRBD2 as a possible D gene (5 bases). The V gene's germline CDR1 is MNHEY and CDR2 SMNVEV (reference sequence). With 3 bases removed from V and 6 bases from J, the gap between germline ends came to 11 bases. The CDR3 sequence is 14 residues long. CDR3 region: CASSFGVGAGELFF. CDR3 in DNA: TGTGCCAGCAGTTTTGGGGTCGGGGCCGGGGAGCTGTTTTTT.

This clone was counted only a few times. The V gene is TRBV13, the J gene TRBJ2-2; 9 nucleotides agree with TRBD2. The V gene's germline CDR1 is PRHDT and CDR2 FYEKMQ (reference sequence). Germline trimming cut 8 bases from V and 7 bases from J; bases unmatched to any gene: 14. This CDR3 comprises 16 residues. In nucleotides, the CDR3 is TGTGCCAGCGGAGGGTTGGGGACTAGCCGCAACGGGGAGCTGTTTTTT. Its translation: CASGGLGTSRNGELFF.

V is TRBV10-1 and J is TRBJ1-4, with D possibly matching TRBD1 (5 bases). The V end was cut by 4 bases, the J end by 13 bases, with 13 bases between. The CDR3 has 12 residues. Germline CDR1 and CDR2: WNHNN and SYGVQD (reference sequence). CDR3 region: CASSGWGDLLFF. CDR3 sequence (DNA): TGCGCCAGCAGTGGCTGGGGGGATTTACTGTTTTTT.

This chain joins TRBV18 and TRBJ2-7, with D perhaps matching TRBD2 (6 bases). The CDR3 covers 14 residues. CDR1 and CDR2 (germline): KGHSH, LQKENI. The V and J ends lost 3 bases and 6 bases respectively, with 15 bases between them. CDR3 nucleotides: TGTGCCAGCTCACCGCGGGACGGCCCTATCGAGCAGTACTTC. It is translated as CASSPRDGPIEQYF.